A single sample is the source of the 23 T cell receptor beta chains below, sequenced in a study of T cell changes during pregnancy in multiple sclerosis (dated by TCRdb to the late 2010s). The library was generated by the immunoSEQ multiplex PCR assay. The immuneACCESS repertoire file appears here via TCRdb, limited to in-frame rearrangements. These files lack a portion of the clones; in checked studies, under half of the deficit traces to unresolved V genes, and the cause of the others is not known. In this sample the table shows 100,000 or so clones, more than 80% of which occur a single time. The ten top clones hold approximately 1.2% of the sample. Specimen: peripheral blood, collected in the second trimester of pregnancy. All receptors come from a female donor with multiple sclerosis, enrolled in a pregnancy study.

The rearrangement links TRBV28 to TRBJ1-1; 9 positions match TRBD1. This CDR3 spans 14 amino acids. V lost 5 bases to trimming and J lost 5 bases; unmatched junction nucleotides: 6. Germline V gives CDR1 MDHEN, CDR2 SYDVKM. This CDR3 reads CASSTGTGRTEAFF. Written as DNA, the CDR3 is TGTGCCAGCAGTACCGGGACAGGGAGAACTGAAGCTTTCTTT.

The CDR3 DNA is TGTGCCAGCAGGGACAGGCGGAGCAATCAGCCCCAGCATTTT. It yields the protein CASRDRRSNQPQHF. V is TRBV28 and J is TRBJ1-5; 7 positions agree with TRBD1. The CDR3 runs to 14 residues. With V trimmed by 6 bases and J by 1 base, 3 bases remained unmatched. Germline CDR1 and CDR2: MDHEN and SYDVKM. Combining the CDR3 with reference TRBV28 and TRBJ1-5 gives the whole variable domain DVKVTQSSRYLVKRTGEKVFLECVQDMDHENMFWYRQDPGLGLRLIYFSYDVKMKEKGDIPEGYSVSREKKERFSLILESASTNQTSMYLCASRDRRSNQPQHFGDGTRLSIL.

This rearrangement joins TRBV7-9 to TRBJ2-1; maybe TRBD1 (5 bases). V was clipped by 3 bases and J by 0 bases, with 9 bases between them. The CDR3 has 15 amino acids. From germline, CDR1 is SEHNR and CDR2 FQNEAQ (reference sequence). CDR3 nucleotides: TGTGCCAGCAGCTTTCAGGGAAGCTCCTACAATGAGCAGTTCTTC. Translated: CASSFQGSSYNEQFF.

This clone occurred once. This chain joins TRBV19 and TRBJ2-4; D is unresolved. Germline V CDR1 and CDR2: LNHDA, SQIVND (reference sequence). The V end was cut by 2 bases, the J end by 5 bases, with 10 bases between. CDR3 length equals 14 residues. The DNA of the CDR3 is TGTGCCAGTAGTATATCCAGATCCCAAAACATTCAGTACTTC. Protein product: CASSISRSQNIQYF.

The gene calls are TRBV5-1 and TRBJ2-3; D is perhaps TRBD2 (5 bases). This CDR3 is built from 14 residues. Germline V lookup: CDR1 SGHRS, CDR2 YFSETQ. V was cut by 4 bases and J by 2 bases, with 11 bases left in between. The CDR3 loop reads CASSPTLATDTQYF. Here the CDR3 DNA reads TGCGCCAGCAGCCCTACTCTAGCCACAGATACGCAGTATTTT.

The genes are TRBV27 and TRBJ1-2; D might be TRBD1 (5 bases). Trimming took off 2 bases at V and 4 bases at J, with 14 bases between the two ends. Germline loops: CDR1 MNHEY, CDR2 SMNVEV (reference sequence). The CDR3 runs 15 residues. The CDR3, as DNA: TGTGCCAGCAGTTTAGAAGCTGGGGGGATCTATGGCTACACCTTC. This codes for CASSLEAGGIYGYTF.

V gene TRBV7-9 combines with J gene TRBJ2-7, with no clear D. Trimming cost V 2 bases and J 0 bases, with 8 bases left between them. CDR3 size: 14 residues. CDR1 and CDR2 from the germline V gene are SEHNR and FQNEAQ (reference sequence). The CDR3 protein is CASSLSESSYEQYF. CDR3 DNA sequence: TGTGCCAGCAGCTTAAGCGAGTCCTCCTACGAGCAGTACTTC.

The chain carries TRBV2 and TRBJ1-1, with a weak D call TRBD1 (5 bases). CDR1 SNHLY and CDR2 FYNNEI come from the germline V gene. There are 11 residues in the CDR3. Between the trimmed V and J ends, which lost 10 bases and 6 bases, there was a span of 12 bases. CDR3 in DNA: TGTGCCACTGGGGGGATGCCTGAAGCTTTCTTT. This sequence encodes CATGGMPEAFF. Drawing the rest from reference TRBV2 and TRBJ1-1, the complete variable domain is EPEVTQTPSHQVTQMGQEVILRCVPISNHLYFYWYRQILGQKVEFLVSFYNNEISEKSEIFDDQFSVERPDGSNFTLKIRSTKLEDSAMYFCATGGMPEAFFGQGTRLTVV.

The chain combines TRBV28 with TRBJ2-2; D is unclear. The CDR3 has 14 amino acids. Trimming shortened V by 7 bases and J by 5 bases, and 14 bases separated the two germline ends. Germline CDR1 MDHEN, CDR2 SYDVKM. CDR3 DNA sequence: TGTGCCAGCACCCGCGTTGGTGTGACCGGGGAGCTGTTTTTT. Protein sequence: CASTRVGVTGELFF. The whole variable domain, remainder taken from reference TRBV28 and TRBJ2-2, is DVKVTQSSRYLVKRTGEKVFLECVQDMDHENMFWYRQDPGLGLRLIYFSYDVKMKEKGDIPEGYSVSREKKERFSLILESASTNQTSMYLCASTRVGVTGELFFGEGSRLTVL.

The chain has TRBV6-1 and TRBJ1-3; D possibly corresponds to TRBD1 (5 bases). Trimming removed 6 bases at V and 1 base at J, with 10 bases between. CDR3 length: 14 residues. CDR1 and CDR2 from the germline V gene are MNHNS and SASEGT. CDR3 DNA sequence: TGTGCCAGCAGCACGACAGCGTCTGGAAACACCATATATTTT. It specifies CASSTTASGNTIYF.

CDR3 in DNA: TGCGCCAGCAGCCCGAATCCGGGACAGGGGAATCAGCCCCAGCATTTT. This encodes CASSPNPGQGNQPQHF. The rearrangement links TRBV5-1 to TRBJ1-5, with TRBD1 matching over 10 bases. From germline, CDR1 is SGHRS and CDR2 YFSETQ. The CDR3 runs to 16 residues. Germline trimming cut 4 bases from V and 4 bases from J; bases unmatched to any gene: 8.

The genes are TRBV2 and TRBJ2-7; 9 bases map to TRBD1. V gave up 5 bases and J gave up 5 bases; unmatched junction bases: 7. The CDR3 is 14 residues long. Germline V lookup: CDR1 SNHLY, CDR2 FYNNEI. CDR3 protein: CASSTGTGRHEQYF. CDR3 DNA: TGTGCCAGCAGTACCGGGACAGGGCGACACGAGCAGTACTTC.

V and J are TRBV6-1 and TRBJ2-7, with 10 bases that match TRBD1. Losses at the gene ends were 2 bases for V and 5 bases for J; bases not matched to a gene: 9. This CDR3 is 16 amino acids long. The germline gives CDR1 MNHNS, CDR2 SASEGT. CDR3 in amino acids: CASSESLGQGSHEQYF. The CDR3 DNA sequence: TGTGCCAGCAGTGAAAGTCTGGGACAGGGGTCGCACGAGCAGTACTTC.

The rearrangement links TRBV25-1 to TRBJ2-7, with 8 bases fitting TRBD1. The CDR3 has 15 residues. V lost 2 bases to trimming and J lost 5 bases; unmatched junction nucleotides: 8. Per the germline V gene, CDR1 is MGHDK and CDR2 is SYGVNS. This CDR3 is CASSEGDRIADEQYF. The CDR3, as DNA: TGTGCCAGCAGTGAAGGGGACAGGATCGCCGACGAGCAGTACTTC.

The V gene is TRBV18, the J gene TRBJ1-2, with 9 bases lining up with TRBD1. The CDR3 is 13 residues long. Germline V gives CDR1 KGHSH, CDR2 LQKENI. Trimming removed 5 bases from V and 4 bases from J; junction bases left unmatched: 2. CDR3: CASSLGQGYGYTF. The CDR3 coding sequence is TGTGCCAGCTCATTGGGACAGGGCTATGGCTACACCTTC.

This clone has just one count. The rearrangement links TRBV9 to TRBJ1-4; D might be TRBD1 (5 bases). The CDR3 is 15 amino acids. CDR1 and CDR2 (germline): SGDLS, YYNGEE. V lost 3 bases and J 8 bases, leaving 17 bases between the germline ends. This CDR3 is CASSAGDFGGEKLFF. As DNA, the CDR3 is TGTGCCAGCAGCGCCGGGGACTTCGGGGGGGAAAAACTGTTTTTT.

This clone has just one count. The rearrangement joins TRBV7-9 to TRBJ2-1, with a weak D call TRBD1 (5 bases). CDR1 is SEHNR and CDR2 is FQNEAQ in the germline V gene (reference sequence). CDR3 length: 16 amino acids. The germline V and J ends were trimmed by 5 bases and 2 bases, with 16 bases remaining between them. The CDR3 reads CASSLVQGRTYNEQFF. Written as DNA, the CDR3 is TGTGCCAGCAGCCTGGTTCAGGGCCGCACCTACAATGAGCAGTTCTTC. The full variable domain, rest sourced from reference TRBV7-9 and TRBJ2-1, is DTGVSQNPRHKITKRGQNVTFRCDPISEHNRLYWYRQTLGQGPEFLTYFQNEAQLEKSRLLSDRFSAERPKGSFSTLEIQRTEQGDSAMYLCASSLVQGRTYNEQFFGPGTRLTVL.

This clone turned up a few times. The chain has TRBV28 and TRBJ1-2, with no clear D. The germline CDR1 and CDR2 sequences are MDHEN and SYDVKM. The CDR3 covers 11 residues. Trimming left V 6 bases short and J 5 bases short, with 7 bases between. For the CDR3, the DNA is TGTGCCAGCAGGGCCCTTTATGGCTACACCTTC. It specifies CASRALYGYTF.

The rearrangement joins TRBV5-1 to TRBJ2-1, with 8 bases fitting TRBD2. The CDR3 has 16 residues. Germline trimming cut 4 bases from V and 9 bases from J; bases unmatched to any gene: 15. Germline V CDR1 and CDR2: SGHRS, YFSETQ. In DNA, the CDR3 is TGCGCCAGCAGCGCCGCCGGGACTAGATCCCCTAGTGAGCAGTTCTTC. It encodes CASSAAGTRSPSEQFF.

As to this clone: At one boundary the junction diverges from the germline segment, which might be a read error. The rearrangement links TRBV30 to TRBJ2-1; 7 nucleotides match TRBD2. In germline, CDR1 is GTSNPN, CDR2 SVGIG (reference sequence). This CDR3 is 13 amino acids long. Here the CDR3 reads CAGRGGRGNEQFF. The CDR3, as DNA: TGTGCCGGGAGGGGTGGGCGGGGCAATGAGCAGTTCTTC.

The gene calls are TRBV27 and TRBJ1-5; D call uncertain. Germline V lookup: CDR1 MNHEY, CDR2 SMNVEV (reference sequence). The CDR3 runs 13 residues. Trimming pared 0 bases from V and 6 bases from J, leaving 6 bases between. The CDR3 DNA reads as TGTGCCAGCAGTTTATCGGTGGCTCAGCCCCAGCATTTT. Translated: CASSLSVAQPQHF.

The CDR3 loop is CAWSPQGWNTEAFF. Here the CDR3 DNA reads TGTGCCTGGAGCCCCCAGGGTTGGAACACTGAAGCTTTCTTT. The chain uses TRBV30 and TRBJ1-1; TRBD1 is a possible D gene (5 bases). V lost 3 bases and J lost 1, with 12 bases in between. The length of the CDR3 is 14 residues. Germline V gene lookup returns CDR1 GTSNPN and CDR2 SVGIG (reference sequence).

The chain is built from TRBV14 and TRBJ1-4; unclear D gene. The V and J ends lost 1 base and 8 bases respectively, with 11 bases between them. The CDR3 is made up of 14 amino acids. CDR1 is SGHDN and CDR2 is FVKESK in the germline V gene. In DNA, the CDR3 is TGTGCCAGCAGCCAAGGTACCCGAGGGGAAAAACTGTTTTTT. Encoded protein: CASSQGTRGEKLFF. Supplemented by reference TRBV14 and TRBJ1-4, the full variable domain reads EAGVTQFPSHSVIEKGQTVTLRCDPISGHDNLYWYRRVMGKEIKFLLHFVKESKQDESGMPNNRFLAERTGGTYSTLKVQPAELEDSGVYFCASSQGTRGEKLFFGSGTQLSVL.